These 22 T cell receptor beta chains were sequenced from one sample in a study of T cell changes during pregnancy in multiple sclerosis. Clones were sequenced by immunoSEQ multiplex PCR, and TCRdb holds only the in-frame ones, with some missing. The repertoire holds about 59,000 clones, with approximately 87% as singletons. The sequencing input was peripheral blood from another person, used as feeder cells. All receptors come from a human donor whose cells served as feeder cells for cultures in a pregnancy study.

The rearrangement joins TRBV12-5 to TRBJ2-3, with 9 bases fitting TRBD2. CDR3 length: 18 residues. Losses at the gene ends were 0 bases for V and 2 bases for J; bases not matched to a gene: 9. The germline gives CDR1 LGHNT, CDR2 FRNRAP. The CDR3 region has the DNA TGTGCTAGTGGTTTGGTACGGGCTAGCGGGGACGCCACAGATACGCAGTATTTT. Residues: CASGLVRASGDATDTQYF.

The chain recombines TRBV27 with TRBJ2-2, with TRBD1 matching 7 bases. This CDR3 contains 18 residues. Germline V gene data show CDR1 as MNHEY and CDR2 as SMNVEV (reference sequence). The V and J ends lost 2 bases and 0 bases, in that order; junction bases with no gene match: 9. CDR3 nucleotide sequence: TGTGCCAGCAGTTTAAGACAGGGTCTATCCCCGAACACCGGGGAGCTGTTTTTT. This sequence encodes CASSLRQGLSPNTGELFF.

This clone was observed a single time. The V and J genes are TRBV6-5 and TRBJ2-3; 10 positions match TRBD1. The V segment lost 5 bases and the J segment 4 bases; nucleotides outside the gene matches: 6. Germline loops: CDR1 MNHEY, CDR2 SVGAGI. The CDR3 has 15 amino acids. The CDR3 nucleotides read TGTGCCAGCAGTAGGGGGGACAGGGGCGCAGATACGCAGTATTTT. It encodes CASSRGDRGADTQYF.

The chain employs TRBV5-1 and TRBJ1-6; tentatively, D is TRBD1 (6 bases). The CDR3 covers 13 residues. V was cut by 2 bases and J by 7 bases, with 7 bases left in between. CDR1 and CDR2 (germline): SGHRS, YFSETQ. The CDR3 DNA reads TGCGCCAGCAGCTTCGGACAGAATTCACCCCTCCACTTT. Encoded protein: CASSFGQNSPLHF.

The chain recombines TRBV18 with TRBJ2-1, with unresolved D. Germline V gene lookup returns CDR1 KGHSH and CDR2 LQKENI. Trimming removed 3 bases from V and 0 bases from J, with 9 bases in between. The CDR3 covers 15 residues. Here the CDR3 DNA reads TGTGCCAGCTCACCTGACTCAAGCTCCTACAATGAGCAGTTCTTC. Translating gives CASSPDSSSYNEQFF.

This chain joins TRBV2 and TRBJ2-5; the D is unclear. CDR3 size: 13 residues. The V and J ends lost 3 bases and 2 bases respectively, with 7 bases between them. Germline lookup yields CDR1 SNHLY and CDR2 FYNNEI. CDR3 region: CASSDVGQETQYF. The CDR3 DNA follows: TGTGCCAGCAGTGACGTGGGACAAGAGACCCAGTACTTC.

The rearrangement uses TRBV5-1 and TRBJ2-7, with D unclear. CDR3 length: 13 residues. Germline loops: CDR1 SGHRS, CDR2 YFSETQ. The V and J ends lost 1 base and 1 base respectively, with 6 bases between them. This chain's CDR3 is CASSLYRSYEQYF. CDR3 DNA sequence: TGCGCCAGCAGCTTGTATAGATCCTACGAGCAGTACTTC.

The genes are TRBV9 and TRBJ2-5; 10 bases align to TRBD2. The CDR3 is made up of 16 amino acids. Trimming took 0 bases from V and 4 from J; bases not matched to a gene: 6. Germline V gives CDR1 SGDLS, CDR2 YYNGEE. CDR3 residues: CASSVAPGTSAETQYF. CDR3 coding DNA: TGTGCCAGCAGCGTAGCCCCCGGGACTAGCGCAGAGACCCAGTACTTC.

The CDR3 DNA follows: TGTGCCAGTACTCCCAGGCCAGATGGGATAAATGAGCAGTTCTTC. Translating it yields CASTPRPDGINEQFF. The chain has TRBV19 and TRBJ2-1; the D is unclear. Trimming removed 7 bases from V and 7 bases from J, with 20 bases in between. This CDR3 has 15 residues. Per the germline V gene, CDR1 is LNHDA and CDR2 is SQIVND (reference sequence).

This chain connects TRBV6-5 to TRBJ2-1; TRBD2 agrees at 12 bases. V was clipped by 1 base and J by 7 bases; unmatched bases: 5. The CDR3 totals 16 residues. The germline gives CDR1 MNHEY, CDR2 SVGAGI. This chain's CDR3 is CASSYWLAGGGNEQFF. The DNA for the CDR3 is TGTGCCAGCAGTTACTGGCTAGCGGGAGGGGGTAATGAGCAGTTCTTC.

This clone was picked up one time. The CDR3 loop is CASSERQGAFGNQPQHF. For the CDR3, the DNA is TGTGCCAGCAGTGAACGGCAGGGGGCGTTTGGAAATCAGCCCCAGCATTTT. This chain connects TRBV6-1 to TRBJ1-5; 8 nucleotides match TRBD1. Looked up from germline, CDR1 is MNHNS and CDR2 is SASEGT. The length of the CDR3 is 17 residues. V was clipped by 2 bases and J by 4 bases; unmatched bases: 10.

The J gene is TRBJ2-1, the V gene TRBV5-4, with D maybe TRBD2 (6 bases). The CDR3 runs 17 residues. Trimming shortened V by 0 bases and J by 3 bases, and 16 bases separated the two germline ends. From germline, CDR1 is SGHNT and CDR2 YYREEE (reference sequence). CDR3 loop: CASSLDGGGRSYNEQFF. The CDR3 DNA is TGTGCCAGCAGCTTGGATGGTGGGGGGAGGAGCTACAATGAGCAGTTCTTC.

The CDR3 DNA is TGTGCCAGCAGCCAAGGAAAGCGGGAGACCTCAAACAATGAGCAGTTCTTC. Amino acid sequence: CASSQGKRETSNNEQFF. V usage is TRBV28 and J usage is TRBJ2-1; 8 bases match TRBD2. The junction had 15 bases not matched to a gene; V was cut back by 6 bases and J by 5 bases. This CDR3 contains 17 residues. CDR1 MDHEN and CDR2 SYDVKM come from the germline V gene.

This clone came up a few times. The V gene is TRBV7-3, the J gene TRBJ2-3; D not resolved. V was shortened by 1 base and J by 4 bases, with 6 bases between the two germline ends. Germline V gene sequence: CDR1 SGHTA, CDR2 FQGTGA. This CDR3 has 13 residues. The CDR3 is CASSLRNPDTQYF. The CDR3 DNA is TGTGCCAGCAGCTTAAGGAACCCAGATACGCAGTATTTT.

This chain joins TRBV5-8 and TRBJ1-3, with 7 bases identical to TRBD1. This CDR3 contains 16 residues. The germline CDR1 and CDR2 sequences are SGHTS and YDEGEE. The J segment lost 0 bases and the V segment lost 0 bases, leaving 3 bases of the junction unmatched. The CDR3 region has the DNA TGTGCCAGCAGCTTGGGAAGGGGGCTCTCTGGAAACACCATATATTTT. This translates into CASSLGRGLSGNTIYF.

This chain links TRBV6-5 with TRBJ1-2, with TRBD1 identical over 8 bases. The CDR3 runs 16 residues. V lost 4 bases to trimming and J lost 3 bases; unmatched junction nucleotides: 10. CDR1 and CDR2 (germline): MNHEY, SVGAGI. CDR3 sequence: CASSWSMDRDYYGYTF. DNA for the CDR3: TGTGCCAGCAGTTGGTCAATGGACAGGGACTACTATGGCTACACCTTC.

The chain is built from TRBV6-5 and TRBJ1-1; D is unclear. The germline gives CDR1 MNHEY, CDR2 SVGAGI. CDR3 length: 14 residues. V was pared by 0 bases and J by 4 bases, with 9 bases between. CDR3 sequence (DNA): TGTGCCAGCAGTTACTCACCCAGCCGCACTGAAGCTTTCTTT. Protein product: CASSYSPSRTEAFF.

The chain uses TRBV6-1 and TRBJ2-7, with TRBD2 matching 9 bases. Looked up from germline, CDR1 is MNHNS and CDR2 is SASEGT. Unmatched junction bases numbered 4, after V lost 2 bases and J lost 2 bases. CDR3 length equals 15 residues. In DNA, the CDR3 is TGTGCCAGCAGTGAATTTCGCGGGGGGGCCTACGAGCAGTACTTC. This codes for CASSEFRGGAYEQYF.

The CDR3: CASSWTSGPYEQYF. Written as DNA, the CDR3 is TGTGCCAGCAGTTGGACTAGCGGACCCTACGAGCAGTACTTC. The V and J genes are TRBV27 and TRBJ2-7; 10 nucleotides agree with TRBD2. The CDR3 totals 14 residues. The germline gives CDR1 MNHEY, CDR2 SMNVEV (reference sequence). J lost 2 bases, V lost 4 bases, and 2 bases had no gene match.

Only one count was recorded for this clone. The chain is built from TRBV5-8 and TRBJ1-5; D unresolved. Trimming took off 0 bases at V and 5 bases at J, with 9 bases between the two ends. Germline CDR1 SGHTS, CDR2 YDEGEE. This CDR3 has 14 amino acids. CDR3: CASSLGTGHQPQHF. For the CDR3, the DNA is TGTGCCAGCAGCTTGGGAACTGGTCATCAGCCCCAGCATTTT.

The CDR3 DNA is TGCGCCAGCAGCTTGGCAGGGCGAACCTACGAGCAGTACTTC. Translated: CASSLAGRTYEQYF. This chain links TRBV5-1 with TRBJ2-7; D possibly corresponds to TRBD1 (5 bases). With 0 bases removed from V and 2 bases from J, the gap between germline ends came to 9 bases. Germline V CDR1 and CDR2: SGHRS, YFSETQ. The CDR3 runs to 14 residues.

V gene TRBV30 combines with J gene TRBJ2-3; D possibly uses TRBD1 or TRBD2 (5 bases each). V was pared by 2 bases and J by 5 bases, with 14 bases between. The CDR3 is 14 amino acids. CDR1 and CDR2 from the germline V gene are GTSNPN and SVGIG (reference sequence). DNA for the CDR3: TGTGCCTGGAGTCGGGGCCTGGGCGAAGATACGCAGTATTTT. It yields the protein CAWSRGLGEDTQYF.